What follows are 22 T cell receptor beta chains derived from one specimen sequenced in a study of blood T cell repertoires in COVID-19. The table came from immunoSEQ multiplex PCR; TCRdb's copy has only in-frame clones and leaves some out. The data contain 220,000 or so clones, 80% to 85% of them singletons. The sequenced sample consisted of peripheral blood. These receptors were obtained from a woman aged 55-70 years with acute or convalescent COVID-19.

V and J are TRBV2 and TRBJ2-1, with no clear D. Germline V gene lookup returns CDR1 SNHLY and CDR2 FYNNEI. Between the trimmed V and J ends, which lost 7 bases and 4 bases, there was a span of 11 bases. The CDR3 contains 13 residues. This chain's CDR3 is CASTSLIYNEQFF. The DNA for the CDR3 is TGTGCCAGCACGTCACTCATTTACAATGAGCAGTTCTTC.

This chain connects TRBV7-3 to TRBJ1-1; D remains unclear. The CDR3 spans 13 residues. Germline assignment: CDR1 SGHTA and CDR2 FQGTGA. V lost 5 bases and J 5 bases, leaving 12 bases between the germline ends. CDR3 in amino acids: CASSPGPTTEAFF. The CDR3 nucleotides are TGTGCCAGCAGCCCTGGGCCGACGACTGAAGCTTTCTTT.

CDR3 loop: CSAGGSRGAEETQYF. CDR3 DNA: TGCAGTGCTGGTGGGTCGCGGGGGGCCGAAGAGACCCAGTACTTC. The chain links TRBV20-1 to TRBJ2-5, with TRBD2 matching 8 bases. Germline V gene lookup returns CDR1 DFQATT and CDR2 SNEGSKA (reference sequence). The CDR3 is made up of 15 amino acids. V trimming: 5 bases; J trimming: 3 bases; junction bases outside the gene matches: 11.

The gene calls are TRBV7-9 and TRBJ2-7; 12 nucleotides agree with TRBD2. V trimming: 4 bases; J trimming: 4 bases; junction bases outside the gene matches: 14. The CDR3 loop spans 18 amino acids. Looked up from germline, CDR1 is SEHNR and CDR2 is FQNEAQ (reference sequence). In DNA form, the CDR3 reads TGTGCCAGCAGCTCCTCACTAGCGGGGGGCGGCAAGACTTACGAGCAGTACTTC. The encoded protein is CASSSSLAGGGKTYEQYF.

The chain combines TRBV6-5 with TRBJ1-5; 9 bases fit TRBD1. The CDR3 covers 15 residues. Trimming took 8 bases from V and 0 from J; bases not matched to a gene: 5. The germline CDR1 and CDR2 sequences are MNHEY and SVGAGI. CDR3 DNA: TGTGCCAGCGCGGACAGGGGCTATAGCAATCAGCCCCAGCATTTT. Its protein is CASADRGYSNQPQHF.

The V and J genes are TRBV4-1 and TRBJ2-1, with TRBD2 matching 7 bases. The CDR3 is made up of 15 amino acids. The J segment lost 0 bases and the V segment lost 4 bases, leaving 3 bases of the junction unmatched. CDR1 is MGHRA, CDR2 YSYEKL, per germline. CDR3 sequence reads: CASSPWGGSYNEQFF. CDR3 nucleotide sequence: TGCGCCAGCAGCCCATGGGGGGGCTCCTACAATGAGCAGTTCTTC.

V and J are TRBV10-3 and TRBJ2-1, with TRBD2 matching over 10 bases. This CDR3 spans 14 amino acids. J gave up 5 bases and V 11 bases, and 9 bases lay outside the gene matches. Germline lookup yields CDR1 ENHRY and CDR2 SYGVKD. Written as DNA, the CDR3 is TGTGCCGCCTCCGGGACTAGCGAAAACAATGAGCAGTTCTTC. Amino acid sequence: CAASGTSENNEQFF.

The rearrangement uses TRBV30 and TRBJ1-2; 7 bases map to TRBD1. The CDR3 is 15 residues long. J was trimmed by 4 bases and V by 1 base; bases with no gene match: 9. The germline V gene encodes CDR1 GTSNPN and CDR2 SVGIG (reference sequence). CDR3 DNA sequence: TGTGCCTGGAGTGCAACCCTCGGGACAGCCTATGGCTACACCTTC. Residues: CAWSATLGTAYGYTF.

This sequence joins TRBV19 and TRBJ1-2; maybe TRBD1 (5 bases). Trimming left V 8 bases short and J 8 bases short, with 12 bases between. The CDR3 totals 11 residues. In germline, CDR1 is LNHDA, CDR2 SQIVND (reference sequence). CDR3 DNA sequence: TGTGCCAGTGAACGGGGGGACGGCTACACCTTC. Translating gives CASERGDGYTF. The whole variable domain, remainder taken from reference TRBV19 and TRBJ1-2, is DGGITQSPKYLFRKEGQNVTLSCEQNLNHDAMYWYRQDPGQGLRLIYYSQIVNDFQKGDIAEGYSVSREKKESFPLTVTSAQKNPTAFYLCASERGDGYTFGSGTRLTVV.

The sample holds a few counts of this clone. This chain uses TRBV5-1 with TRBJ2-7, with D hard to call. Germline V gene data show CDR1 as SGHRS and CDR2 as YFSETQ. CDR3 length: 15 amino acids. V dropped 1 base and J dropped 3 bases, with 14 bases sitting between them. DNA of the CDR3: TGCGCCAGCAGCTTGAGTCCGGCGGCAAGCTACGAGCAGTACTTC. Translation: CASSLSPAASYEQYF. The variable domain in full, with the rest retrieved from reference TRBV5-1 and TRBJ2-7, is KAGVTQTPRYLIKTRGQQVTLSCSPISGHRSVSWYQQTPGQGLQFLFEYFSETQRNKGNFPGRFSGRQFSNSRSEMNVSTLELGDSALYLCASSLSPAASYEQYFGPGTRLTVT.

CDR3 protein: CASSKQGAADNSPLHF. CDR3 nucleotides: TGTGCCAGTAGTAAACAGGGAGCCGCGGATAATTCACCCCTCCACTTT. V is TRBV19 and J is TRBJ1-6; D perhaps matches TRBD1 (6 bases). The CDR3 length is 16 residues. Trimming took 4 bases from V and 5 from J, leaving 15 bases between them. The V gene's germline CDR1 is LNHDA and CDR2 SQIVND (reference sequence).

This clone appeared once. The rearrangement joins TRBV6-5 to TRBJ1-2; 7 nucleotides match TRBD1. Germline CDR1 is MNHEY and CDR2 is SVGAGI. The CDR3 loop spans 13 amino acids. V shed 7 bases, J shed 4 bases, and the junction held 6 bases outside the gene matches. The CDR3: CASIPTGTYGYTF. The DNA for the CDR3 is TGTGCCAGCATCCCGACAGGGACCTATGGCTACACCTTC.

The chain has TRBV5-1 and TRBJ1-2; the D gene is possibly TRBD1 (5 bases). The CDR3 is 14 amino acids. Germline-derived CDR1 and CDR2 are SGHRS and YFSETQ. V lost 3 bases, J lost 4 bases, and 13 bases lay in between. CDR3 in amino acids: CASSSGSQLYGYTF. CDR3 DNA: TGCGCCAGCAGCTCAGGGTCACAGCTCTATGGCTACACCTTC.

The CDR3 here is CAISEPPLSSSYEQYF. CDR3 DNA sequence: TGTGCCATCAGTGAGCCCCCCCTTTCGAGCTCCTACGAGCAGTACTTC. The rearrangement links TRBV10-3 to TRBJ2-7; D gene ambiguous. Germline CDR1 reads ENHRY; CDR2 reads SYGVKD. CDR3 length: 16 amino acids. The V end lost 2 bases, the J end lost 0 bases, and 14 bases lay between the germline ends.

The rearrangement links TRBV2 to TRBJ1-3; D gene unclear. Trimming removed 0 bases at V and 0 bases at J, with 15 bases between. CDR1 and CDR2 from the germline V gene are SNHLY and FYNNEI. The CDR3 is made up of 18 amino acids. The CDR3 protein is CASSEAPPTGSSGNTIYF. In DNA, the CDR3 is TGTGCCAGCAGTGAAGCTCCTCCGACCGGGAGCTCTGGAAACACCATATATTTT.

This clone has only one observation. V usage is TRBV18 and J usage is TRBJ1-6; perhaps TRBD1 as D (6 bases). Germline-derived CDR1 and CDR2 are KGHSH and LQKENI. Trimming took 3 bases from V and 8 from J, leaving 11 bases between them. The CDR3 loop spans 14 amino acids. Written as DNA, the CDR3 is TGTGCCAGCTCACCCAGGGGATTCGATTCACCCCTCCACTTT. Protein product: CASSPRGFDSPLHF.

The V gene is TRBV29-1, the J gene TRBJ1-2, with 9 bases fitting TRBD1. The germline V gene encodes CDR1 SQVTM and CDR2 ANQGSEA. This CDR3 has 11 residues. V dropped 7 bases and J dropped 8; count of bases not matched to a gene: 5. The CDR3 loop is CSGGTGRGYTF. CDR3 DNA: TGCAGCGGTGGGACAGGGCGAGGCTACACCTTC.

The chain joins TRBV10-3 to TRBJ1-2; 9 positions match TRBD1. The CDR3 runs 14 residues. CDR1 and CDR2 from the germline V gene are ENHRY and SYGVKD. The V gene end was trimmed by 10 bases and the J gene end by 8 bases; junction bases not matched to a gene: 14. CDR3 nucleotides: TGTGCCAGTTACCGGGACAGGGAGCTAGGGGGCTACACCTTC. Its translation: CASYRDRELGGYTF.

V and J are TRBV13 and TRBJ1-2, with TRBD1 matching 7 bases. This CDR3 comprises 12 residues. From germline, CDR1 is PRHDT and CDR2 FYEKMQ (reference sequence). Losses at the gene ends were 5 bases for V and 6 bases for J; bases not matched to a gene: 3. The CDR3 loop reads CASSRGQNGYTF. Here the CDR3 DNA reads TGTGCCAGCAGCCGGGGACAGAATGGCTACACCTTC.

V and J are TRBV14 and TRBJ2-7, with a possible D match to TRBD1 (6 bases). The CDR3 contains 16 residues. Per germline, CDR1 SGHDN and CDR2 FVKESK. V lost 2 bases and J 3 bases, leaving 17 bases between the germline ends. The CDR3 region is CASSQLSRGTFYEQYF. The CDR3 DNA sequence: TGTGCCAGCAGCCAACTAAGCAGGGGAACCTTCTACGAGCAGTACTTC.

This chain connects TRBV6-5 to TRBJ1-1; D unresolved. The CDR3 length is 14 residues. Germline V CDR1 and CDR2: MNHEY, SVGAGI. V lost 0 bases to trimming and J lost 1 base, with 6 bases between them. The CDR3 spells CASSYSRQNTEAFF. In DNA form, the CDR3 reads TGTGCCAGCAGTTACTCGAGACAGAACACTGAAGCTTTCTTT.

The chain recombines TRBV7-2 with TRBJ2-3, with a possible D match to TRBD2 (6 bases). Trimming left V 2 bases short and J 4 bases short, with 10 bases between. Looked up from germline, CDR1 is SGHTA and CDR2 is FQGNSA. The CDR3 consists of 14 residues. The DNA of the CDR3 is TGTGCCAGCAGCTTACGCGGGGTTGCAGATACGCAGTATTTT. Its protein product is CASSLRGVADTQYF.